This T cell receptor (beta chain) derives from a study of blood T cell repertoires in COVID-19. Study summary: The analysed material was cDNA or gDNA that came from T cells, B-cell-depleted T cells, or PBMCs.

CDR1 SGHAT and CDR2 FQDESV come from the germline V gene (reference sequence). The CDR3 is 14 amino acids. V gave up 4 bases and J gave up 4 bases; unmatched junction bases: 4. Original data processing: Amplification from reference gene primers served as the basis for estimated nucleated cell counts. The method was immunoSEQ multiplex PCR; TCRdb's version includes in-frame clones alone and lacks a portion of them. V, J and clone size were drawn from that table, and D and trimming were deduced from the DNA. This sample has some 97,000 clones; over 75% occur once, and the top ten carry roughly 5%. The chain carries TRBV11-1 and TRBJ2-5; TRBD2 matches at 9 bases. The receptor was derived from a man aged 45-65 years with acute or convalescent COVID-19. Sequenced: peripheral blood. In nucleotides, the CDR3 is TGTGCCAGCAGCTCAGGACTAGCGCCAGAGACCCAGTACTTC. Translation: CASSSGLAPETQYF.